This T cell receptor (beta chain) was recovered during a study of tumor and adjacent non-tumor tissue in lung cancer. Study information: There were roughly 11 adenocarcinoma, a couple of squamous cell carcinoma and 1 small cell lung cancer cases.

Study-level results: Significantly higher TCR diversity was found in tumor than normal lung.

The template was RNA from unsorted bulk tissue. Between August and November 2014, newly diagnosed, chemotherapy-naive lung cancer patients underwent thoracic surgery in China. The library came from three nested PCR rounds adapted from ARM-PCR protocols. TCRdb re-called the multiplex PCR reads with MiXCR, one entry per CDR3 protein. The data contain roughly 140,000 distinct CDR3 sequences, around 60% of them singletons. About this clonotype itself: Antigen: not known. The missing conserved phenylalanine or tryptophan at the end of this CDR3 makes a read error likely.

The CDR3 length is 13 residues. The germline V gene has CDR1 MDHEN and CDR2 SYDVKM. Trimming removed 5 bases from V and 2 bases from J, with 10 bases in between. The rearrangement joins TRBV28 to TRBJ2-7; no reliable D call. The TCR sequence derives from a man aged 60 to 69 with small cell lung cancer. Sequenced input: lung tumor tissue. CDR3 DNA: TGTGCCAGCAGTGGTGCGAGTGCCTACGAGCAGTACTTA. Its translation is CASSGASAYEQYL.